Shown below are 9 T cell receptor beta chains from a single sample sequenced in a study of blood T cell repertoires in COVID-19 (dated by TCRdb to the early 2020s). Library preparation used the immunoSEQ multiplex PCR assay. TCRdb provides this immuneACCESS table in a form limited to in-frame rearrangements. Some clones are lacking; in checked studies, under half of them reflect an unresolved V gene, and why the rest are absent is not known. The sample table contains 55,000 to 65,000 clones; only one count was recorded for about 88% of them. The top ten hold 43% of the sample. The sample comprised peripheral blood. Source of these receptors: a woman aged 60 to 75 with COVID-19, enrolled during active disease.

The chain is built from TRBV27 and TRBJ1-3; D call uncertain. Trimming shortened V by 1 base and J by 0 bases, and 7 bases separated the two germline ends. Germline V gene sequence: CDR1 MNHEY, CDR2 SMNVEV (reference sequence). The length of the CDR3 is 15 residues. Here the CDR3 reads CASSLYANSGNTIYF. CDR3 nucleotide sequence: TGTGCCAGCAGTTTATATGCGAACTCTGGAAACACCATATATTTT.

This chain joins TRBV12-3 or TRBV12-4 and TRBJ2-7, with 7 nucleotides matching TRBD1. The CDR3 loop spans 13 amino acids. V lost 11 bases, J lost 2 bases, and 9 bases stayed unmatched. Written as DNA, the CDR3 is TGTGCCTCCGCTGTAGGGACAGCCTACGAGCAGTACTTC. As protein: CASAVGTAYEQYF.

The chain combines TRBV5-1 with TRBJ2-7; a weak D match, TRBD1 (6 bases). V was clipped by 5 bases and J by 3 bases, with 9 bases between them. CDR3 size: 12 residues. Germline CDR1 reads SGHRS; CDR2 reads YFSETQ. CDR3 residues: CASRGDNYEQYF. The CDR3 nucleotides are TGCGCCAGCAGAGGGGACAACTACGAGCAGTACTTC.

The chain couples TRBV10-3 to TRBJ1-4; tentatively, D is TRBD1 (6 bases). V was pared by 2 bases and J by 4 bases, with 14 bases between. CDR3 length: 16 amino acids. Germline CDR1 reads ENHRY; CDR2 reads SYGVKD. Here the CDR3 reads CAISEGTQGLNEKLFF. The DNA for the CDR3 is TGTGCCATCAGTGAGGGGACACAGGGCCTTAATGAAAAACTGTTTTTT.

The V call is TRBV18, the J call TRBJ1-6; 8 nucleotides match TRBD1. The CDR3 runs to 13 residues. Looked up from germline, CDR1 is KGHSH and CDR2 is LQKENI. J was trimmed by 9 bases and V by 3 bases; bases with no gene match: 1. The CDR3, as DNA: TGTGCCAGCTCACCCGACAGGGGTTCACCCCTCCACTTT. Translated, it gives CASSPDRGSPLHF. Complete variable domain (other parts from reference TRBV18 and TRBJ1-6): NAGVMQNPRHLVRRRGQEARLRCSPMKGHSHVYWYRQLPEEGLKFMVYLQKENIIDESGMPKERFSAEFPKEGPSILRIQQVVRGDSAAYFCASSPDRGSPLHFGNGTRLTVT.

The genes are TRBV19 and TRBJ2-2; 9 positions agree with TRBD2. CDR3 length equals 17 residues. CDR1 LNHDA and CDR2 SQIVND come from the germline V gene (reference sequence). V was clipped by 6 bases and J by 4 bases; unmatched bases: 12. This CDR3 is CASSPAPLAGITGELFF. The DNA for the CDR3 is TGTGCCAGTAGCCCGGCCCCGCTAGCGGGGATCACCGGGGAGCTGTTTTTT. Full variable domain (rest looked up from reference TRBV19 and TRBJ2-2): DGGITQSPKYLFRKEGQNVTLSCEQNLNHDAMYWYRQDPGQGLRLIYYSQIVNDFQKGDIAEGYSVSREKKESFPLTVTSAQKNPTAFYLCASSPAPLAGITGELFFGEGSRLTVL.

In DNA form, the CDR3 reads TGTGCCAGCAGCCCAACGACAGCGAACACTGAAGCTTTCTTT. This encodes CASSPTTANTEAFF. The chain joins TRBV5-4 to TRBJ1-1, with a tentative D call TRBD1 (5 bases). The germline V gene has CDR1 SGHNT and CDR2 YYREEE (reference sequence). There are 14 residues in the CDR3. V was cut by 4 bases and J by 1 base, with 11 bases left in between.

V is TRBV6-2 or TRBV6-3 and J is TRBJ1-5; 7 nucleotides agree with TRBD1. Looked up from germline, CDR1 is MNHEY and CDR2 is SVGEGT. The V and J ends lost 6 bases and 5 bases, in that order; junction bases with no gene match: 19. This CDR3 has 18 residues. This CDR3 is CASSRYGTFPRGDQPQHF. The CDR3 coding sequence is TGTGCCAGCAGCAGATATGGGACATTTCCCAGGGGGGATCAGCCCCAGCATTTT.

The rearrangement links TRBV12-3 or TRBV12-4 to TRBJ2-2, with 7 bases lining up with TRBD1. The CDR3 has 12 amino acids. The J segment lost 8 bases and the V segment lost 7 bases, leaving 4 bases of the junction unmatched. The CDR3 nucleotides are TGTGCCAGCAATCAGGGGGAGGGGGAGCTGTTTTTT. This sequence encodes CASNQGEGELFF.